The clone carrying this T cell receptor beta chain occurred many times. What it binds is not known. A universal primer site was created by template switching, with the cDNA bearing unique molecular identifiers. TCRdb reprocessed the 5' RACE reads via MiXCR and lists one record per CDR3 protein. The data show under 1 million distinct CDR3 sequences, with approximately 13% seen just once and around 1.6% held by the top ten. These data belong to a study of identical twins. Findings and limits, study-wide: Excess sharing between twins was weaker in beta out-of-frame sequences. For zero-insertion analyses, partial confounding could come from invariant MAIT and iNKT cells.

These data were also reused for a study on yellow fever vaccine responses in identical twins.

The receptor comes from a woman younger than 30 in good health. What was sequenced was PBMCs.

The CDR3 coding sequence is TGTGCCATCAGTGATCCTACAAATTCACCCCTCCACTTT. Its protein product is CAISDPTNSPLHF. The rearrangement joins TRBV10-3 to TRBJ1-6; no reliable D call. There are 13 residues in the CDR3. Germline V lookup: CDR1 ENHRY, CDR2 SYGVKD. Between the trimmed V and J ends, which lost 3 bases and 7 bases, there was a span of 7 bases.